This T cell receptor beta chain was captured by sequencing in a study of T-cell memory formation after mild COVID-19. TCRdb analysed the 5' RACE reads with MiXCR anew, one entry per CDR3 protein. The sample contains a few hundred thousand distinct CDR3 sequences, approximately 7.6% of which appear only once. V lost 1 base, J lost 6 bases, and 3 bases stayed unmatched. Germline-derived CDR1 and CDR2 are SGDLS and YYNGEE. The CDR3 totals 13 residues. The chain joins TRBV9 to TRBJ2-5, with 7 bases identical to TRBD2. Sequencing input: PBMCs or a T cell subset sorted from them (not recorded which). The sequence came from a man between 18 and 29 years old who had mild COVID-19 (a few samples of this study predate the infection). Cell type and time point are not known. In nucleotides, the CDR3 is TGTGCCAGCAGCGTATCGGGGGGAAAGACCCAGTACTTC. Encoded protein: CASSVSGGKTQYF.